What follows describes a single T cell receptor beta chain. This entry is derived from a study of sequential checkpoint blockade in melanoma. Overall study: Patients were randomized 1:1 to nivolumab-then-ipilimumab or ipilimumab-then-nivolumab first-line.

As for treatment: randomized to nivolumab then ipilimumab (arm A) or the reverse (arm B). Patients had received no earlier DNA-damaging chemotherapy. Live CD3+CD8+ CD19− CD56− cells were sorted from PBMCs. Looked up from germline, CDR1 is GTSNPN and CDR2 is SVGIG (reference sequence). The CDR3 extends over 12 amino acids. The germline V and J ends were trimmed by 1 base and 4 bases, with 8 bases remaining between them. Data came from immunoSEQ multiplex PCR; TCRdb stores just in-frame clones and leaves some out. The sample has some 11,000 clones, under 85% seen once. This chain links TRBV30 with TRBJ2-7; TRBD2 might be the D (5 bases). This TCR was sampled from a human donor with melanoma. Sample: CD8+ T cells sorted from blood (inferred from file names), taken from a patient given nivolumab and ipilimumab in sequence. CDR3 DNA sequence: TGTGCCTGGAGTGATTGGAGGTACGAGCAGTACTTC. Translation gives CAWSDWRYEQYF.